The 16 T cell receptor beta chains in this list originate from one sample, sequenced in a study of molecular identifiers for immune sequencing clone quantification. TCRdb reanalysed the PCR reads using MiXCR and keeps one entry per CDR3 protein. The table includes about 640,000 distinct CDR3 sequences, approximately 20% detected once. The sequenced material came from naive CD8+ T cells from blood, with Jurkat cell RNA spiked in. Subset denoted: FACS-sorted CD8+CD4-CCR7+CD45RA+ naive T cells. These receptors all come from a human donor in good health. Some libraries in this study had Jurkat cell RNA spiked in.

The rearrangement joins TRBV6-2 or TRBV6-3 to TRBJ2-3; 10 bases align to TRBD2. The ends lost 0 bases at V and 5 bases at J; junction bases unmatched: 11. There are 18 residues in the CDR3. CDR1 and CDR2 from the germline V gene are MNHEY and SVGEGT. CDR3 sequence reads: CASSYSGSGGSPEDTQYF. The CDR3 nucleotides read TGTGCCAGCAGTTACTCGGGTAGCGGGGGGTCCCCGGAAGATACGCAGTATTTT.

The V gene is TRBV10-1, the J gene TRBJ2-1; TRBD2 matches at 12 bases. This CDR3 is 13 amino acids long. The J segment lost 10 bases and the V segment lost 7 bases, leaving 5 bases of the junction unmatched. Germline loops: CDR1 WNHNN, CDR2 SYGVQD (reference sequence). The CDR3 DNA reads TGCGCCAGCACCCGACTAGCGGGGGAGGAGCAGTTCTTC. It is translated as CASTRLAGEEQFF.

This clonotype was recorded at least ten times. J is TRBJ1-1 and V is TRBV7-9; TRBD1 is a possible D gene (6 bases). Germline assignment: CDR1 SEHNR and CDR2 FQNEAQ (reference sequence). Trimming cost V 4 bases and J 3 bases, with 18 bases left between them. The CDR3 is 16 residues long. In DNA, the CDR3 is TGTGCCAGCAGCTCCGGCAGTCGGGGGGCCCACACTGAAGCTTTCTTT. Protein product: CASSSGSRGAHTEAFF.

This clonotype was observed at least ten times. The chain recombines TRBV6-2 or TRBV6-3 with TRBJ1-1; D is uncertain. The CDR3 is made up of 12 amino acids. Germline V lookup: CDR1 MNHEY, CDR2 SVGEGT. V was pared by 8 bases and J by 6 bases, with 13 bases between. CDR3 in amino acids: CASGGPRAEAFF. CDR3 bases: TGTGCCAGCGGCGGACCCCGAGCTGAAGCTTTCTTT.

This chain connects TRBV7-9 to TRBJ2-3; no definite D call. This CDR3 is 14 amino acids long. V lost 5 bases to trimming and J lost 0 bases, with 9 bases between them. Germline V gives CDR1 SEHNR, CDR2 FQNEAQ (reference sequence). The CDR3 DNA sequence: TGTGCCAGCAGCCCAGATCCTAGCACAGATACGCAGTATTTT. Translation: CASSPDPSTDTQYF. The full variable domain, with the rest looked up from reference TRBV7-9 and TRBJ2-3, is DTGVSQNPRHKITKRGQNVTFRCDPISEHNRLYWYRQTLGQGPEFLTYFQNEAQLEKSRLLSDRFSAERPKGSFSTLEIQRTEQGDSAMYLCASSPDPSTDTQYFGPGTRLTVL.

Details on this clonotype: A single base separates this from a much larger clone, so it may be a read error. This chain links TRBV5-1 with TRBJ2-7; the D gene could be TRBD1 or TRBD2 (6 bases each). Germline CDR1 and CDR2: SGHRS and YFSETQ. The CDR3 extends over 15 amino acids. For the CDR3, the DNA is TGCGCCAGCAGCTTGGAGGCCCCGGGGGAGGAATCGGGGGCTTTC. Encoded protein: CASSLEAPGEESGAF.

This clonotype was seen many times. J is TRBJ2-7 and V is TRBV4-3; 7 bases fit TRBD1. CDR3 length: 14 amino acids. Germline values: CDR1 LGHNA, CDR2 YSLEER. Trimming cost V 5 bases and J 3 bases; bases outside gene matches: 7. As DNA, the CDR3 is TGCGCCAGCAGCGAAAAGACAGGGAACTACGAGCAGTACTTC. Translating it yields CASSEKTGNYEQYF.

This clonotype was detected many times. The chain recombines TRBV4-3 with TRBJ1-3, with D possibly TRBD1 on 5 matching bases. Germline V gene sequence: CDR1 LGHNA, CDR2 YSLEER. V was shortened by 0 bases and J by 3 bases, with 15 bases between the two germline ends. The CDR3 is 17 amino acids. CDR3 protein: CASSQEGVVRDGNTIYF. Here the CDR3 DNA reads TGCGCCAGCAGCCAAGAAGGTGTTGTCAGGGATGGAAACACCATATATTTT.

In the case of this clonotype: A read error may explain this, as a much larger clone is one base away. This chain connects TRBV7-9 to TRBJ2-5; D is possibly TRBD1 (5 bases). This CDR3 is 14 amino acids long. From germline, CDR1 is SEHNR and CDR2 FQNEAQ (reference sequence). For the CDR3, the DNA is TGTGCCAGCAGTCAGAACAGGAGACAAGGGACCCAGTACTTC. This codes for CASSQNRRQGTQYF.

This clonotype appeared many times. The chain carries TRBV19 and TRBJ1-5; D not resolved. The CDR3 consists of 16 residues. The V end lost 3 bases, the J end lost 3 bases, and 15 bases lay between the germline ends. CDR1 is LNHDA, CDR2 SQIVND, per germline (reference sequence). The CDR3 sequence: CASSIMTAGLNQPQHF. CDR3 nucleotides: TGTGCCAGTAGTATTATGACGGCAGGCCTCAATCAGCCCCAGCATTTT.

The chain is built from TRBV3-1 and TRBJ1-5; D call uncertain. The germline gives CDR1 LGHDT, CDR2 YNNKEL (reference sequence). Trimming pared 1 base from V and 4 bases from J, leaving 11 bases between. The length of the CDR3 is 15 residues. The CDR3 DNA follows: TGTGCCAGCAGCCAAGGGGCGGCGACTAATCAGCCCCAGCATTTT. Translation: CASSQGAATNQPQHF.

J is TRBJ2-3 and V is TRBV6-1; D perhaps matches TRBD1 (7 bases). V lost 2 bases and J lost 3, with 18 bases in between. The germline V gene encodes CDR1 MNHNS and CDR2 SASEGT. This CDR3 spans 17 amino acids. CDR3 loop: CASSEILSTGRTDTQYF. For the CDR3, the DNA is TGTGCCAGCAGTGAAATTCTCTCGACAGGGAGGACAGATACGCAGTATTTT.

Note on this clonotype: A much larger clone differs by one base, so this may be a read error. The CDR3 nucleotides read TGCAGTGCCGTGGGGATAGGGGCGAAAATCACTGAAGCTTTCTTT. It is translated as CSAVGIGAKITEAFF. This chain joins TRBV20-1 and TRBJ1-1; possibly TRBD1 for D (5 bases). V lost 6 bases and J 4 bases, leaving 21 bases between the germline ends. This CDR3 spans 15 amino acids. CDR1 and CDR2 (germline): DFQATT, SNEGSKA (reference sequence).

This clonotype was observed many times. The V call is TRBV7-9, the J call TRBJ2-6, with D possibly matching TRBD1 (5 bases). Germline V gene data show CDR1 as SEHNR and CDR2 as FQNEAQ (reference sequence). The V and J ends lost 3 bases and 0 bases respectively, with 18 bases between them. CDR3 length equals 19 residues. As DNA, the CDR3 is TGTGCCAGCAGCTTCCCGGCCCAGTGGACAACCTCTGGGGCCAACGTCCTGACTTTC. This gives the protein CASSFPAQWTTSGANVLTF. Full variable domain (remainder filled in from reference TRBV7-9 and TRBJ2-6): DTGVSQNPRHKITKRGQNVTFRCDPISEHNRLYWYRQTLGQGPEFLTYFQNEAQLEKSRLLSDRFSAERPKGSFSTLEIQRTEQGDSAMYLCASSFPAQWTTSGANVLTFGAGSRLTVL.

The J gene is TRBJ2-7, the V gene TRBV27; no clear D gene. Per germline, CDR1 MNHEY and CDR2 SMNVEV (reference sequence). The CDR3 sequence is 17 residues long. V was trimmed by 2 bases and J by 0 bases, leaving 17 bases between them. CDR3 sequence reads: CASSLKSPYGSSYEQYF. In DNA, the CDR3 is TGTGCCAGCAGTTTAAAATCGCCCTACGGTAGCTCCTACGAGCAGTACTTC.

This clonotype was seen at least ten times. This sequence joins TRBV30 and TRBJ2-3, with D maybe TRBD2 (6 bases). The CDR3 covers 12 residues. Germline CDR1 reads GTSNPN; CDR2 reads SVGIG (reference sequence). V dropped 5 bases and J dropped 8 bases, with 14 bases sitting between them. The CDR3 DNA reads TGTGCCTGGTCGGCGAGGGGAGGTACGCAGTATTTT. It codes for CAWSARGGTQYF.